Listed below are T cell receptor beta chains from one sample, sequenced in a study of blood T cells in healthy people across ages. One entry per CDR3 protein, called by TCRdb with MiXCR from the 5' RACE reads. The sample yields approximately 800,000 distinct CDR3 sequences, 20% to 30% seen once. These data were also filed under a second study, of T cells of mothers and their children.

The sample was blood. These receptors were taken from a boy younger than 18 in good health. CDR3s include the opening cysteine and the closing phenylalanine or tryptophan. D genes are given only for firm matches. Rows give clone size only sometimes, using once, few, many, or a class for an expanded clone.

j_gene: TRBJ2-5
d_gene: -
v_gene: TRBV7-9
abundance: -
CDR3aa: CASSSPRDGQETQYF
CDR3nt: TGTGCCAGCAGTTCTCCCCGGGACGGCCAAGAGACCCAGTACTTC

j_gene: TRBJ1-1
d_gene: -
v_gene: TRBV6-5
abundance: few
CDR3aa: CASSYSGEDTEAFF
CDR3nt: TGTGCCAGCAGTTACTCAGGGGAGGACACTGAAGCTTTCTTT

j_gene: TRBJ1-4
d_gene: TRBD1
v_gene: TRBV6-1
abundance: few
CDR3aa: CASSPWTGGNDEKLFF
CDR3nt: TGTGCCAGCAGCCCCTGGACAGGGGGGAACGATGAAAAACTGTTTTTT

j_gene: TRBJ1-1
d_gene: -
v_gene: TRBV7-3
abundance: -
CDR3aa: CASSIQGMNTEAFF
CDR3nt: TGTGCCAGCAGCATTCAGGGGATGAACACTGAAGCTTTCTTT

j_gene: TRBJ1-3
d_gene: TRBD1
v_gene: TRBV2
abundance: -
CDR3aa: CASSDGQATGNTIYF
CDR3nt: TGTGCCAGCAGCGACGGACAGGCGACTGGAAACACCATATATTTT

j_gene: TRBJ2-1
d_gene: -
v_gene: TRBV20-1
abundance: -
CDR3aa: CSARGWARPLEQFF
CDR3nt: TGCAGTGCTAGGGGGTGGGCGCGCCCCCTAGAGCAGTTCTTC

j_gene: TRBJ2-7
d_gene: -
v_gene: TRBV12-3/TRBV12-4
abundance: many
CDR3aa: CASSQTGYEQYF
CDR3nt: TGTGCCAGCAGCCAGACGGGATACGAGCAGTACTTC

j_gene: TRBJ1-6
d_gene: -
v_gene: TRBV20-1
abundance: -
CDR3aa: CSARDGQDGSPLHF
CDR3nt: TGCAGTGCTAGAGATGGGCAGGACGGCTCACCCCTCCACTTT

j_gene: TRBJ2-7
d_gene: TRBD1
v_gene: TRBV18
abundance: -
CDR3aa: CASSPGTGETWEQYF
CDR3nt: TGTGCCAGCTCACCAGGGACAGGGGAAACGTGGGAGCAGTACTTC

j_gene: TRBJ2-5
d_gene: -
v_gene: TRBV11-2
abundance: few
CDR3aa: CASSLSPGKTQYF
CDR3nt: TGTGCCAGCAGCTTAAGCCCCGGAAAGACCCAGTACTTC

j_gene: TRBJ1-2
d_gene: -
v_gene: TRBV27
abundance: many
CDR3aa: CASSSQDGKNRGYTF
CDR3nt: TGTGCCAGCAGTTCACAGGATGGAAAGAACCGTGGCTACACCTTC

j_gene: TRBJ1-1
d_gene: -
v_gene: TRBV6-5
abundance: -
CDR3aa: CASSQSGPEAFF
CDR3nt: TGTGCCAGCAGTCAAAGTGGGCCCGAAGCTTTCTTT

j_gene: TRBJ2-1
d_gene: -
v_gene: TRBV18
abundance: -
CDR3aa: CASSPLRGAYNEQFF
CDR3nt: TGTGCCAGCTCACCCCTTAGAGGGGCATACAATGAGCAGTTCTTC

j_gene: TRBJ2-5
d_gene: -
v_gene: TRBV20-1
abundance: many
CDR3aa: CSAQMGGPQETQYF
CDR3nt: TGCAGTGCTCAGATGGGGGGTCCTCAAGAGACCCAGTACTTC

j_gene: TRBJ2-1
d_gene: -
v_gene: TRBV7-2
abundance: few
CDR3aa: CASSHRGNEQFF
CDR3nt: TGTGCCAGCAGCCACCGTGGTAATGAGCAGTTCTTC